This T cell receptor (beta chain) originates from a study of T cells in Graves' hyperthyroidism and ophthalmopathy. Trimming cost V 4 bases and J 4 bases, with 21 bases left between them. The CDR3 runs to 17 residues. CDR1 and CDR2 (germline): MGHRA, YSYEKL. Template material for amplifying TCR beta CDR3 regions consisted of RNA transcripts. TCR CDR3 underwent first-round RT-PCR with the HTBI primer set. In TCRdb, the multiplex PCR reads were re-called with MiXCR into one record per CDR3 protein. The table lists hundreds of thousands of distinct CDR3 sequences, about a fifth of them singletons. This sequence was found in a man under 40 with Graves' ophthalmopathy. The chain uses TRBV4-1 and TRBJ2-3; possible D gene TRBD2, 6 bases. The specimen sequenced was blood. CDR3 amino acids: CASSRPGERPPPDTQYF. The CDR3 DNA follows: TGCGCCAGCAGCCGCCCGGGGGAAAGGCCCCCACCAGATACGCAGTATTTT.